This TCR beta chain was captured in a study of T-cell memory formation after mild COVID-19. This clonotype has just a few counts. Its antigen is still unknown. A 5'RACE reaction primed in the constant segment made cDNA libraries of TCR alpha and TCR beta, and these carried sample barcodes and UMIs. MiXCR, applied by TCRdb to the 5' RACE reads, yields one record per CDR3 protein. The sample holds a few hundred thousand distinct CDR3 sequences, roughly 18% seen once. The J segment lost 5 bases and the V segment lost 5 bases, leaving 6 bases of the junction unmatched. CDR1 and CDR2 from the germline V gene are SGHTA and FQGNSA. The CDR3 sequence is 14 residues long. General study results and limits: Clones that contracted from day 15 to 85 had balanced CD4/CD8; later expanders were CD4+ biased.

This TCR was recovered from a man aged 18 to 35 who had mild COVID-19 (a few samples of this study predate the infection). Cell type and time point are not known. Sequenced: PBMCs or a T cell subset sorted from them (not recorded which). The chain carries TRBV7-2 and TRBJ2-5, with 9 positions matching TRBD1. This chain's CDR3 is CASSPDRGWETQYF. The CDR3 region has the DNA TGTGCCAGCAGCCCCGACAGGGGGTGGGAGACCCAGTACTTC. The variable domain in full, with the rest retrieved from reference TRBV7-2 and TRBJ2-5, is GAGVSQSPSNKVTEKGKDVELRCDPISGHTALYWYRQSLGQGLEFLIYFQGNSAPDKSGLPSDRFSAERTGGSVSTLTIQRTQQEDSAVYLCASSPDRGWETQYFGPGTRLLVL.